One sample yielded the 20 T cell receptor beta chains listed below, sequenced in a study of blood T cell repertoires in COVID-19. Here immunoSEQ multiplex PCR was the method, and the copy in TCRdb shows in-frame clones only, minus some. Of approximately 100,000 clones in the sample, 70% to 90% were seen once. The sequencing input was peripheral blood. These receptors came from a human donor in a cohort sampled during active COVID-19.

The genes are TRBV6-5 and TRBJ1-2; 7 bases fit TRBD1. In germline, CDR1 is MNHEY, CDR2 SVGAGI. The CDR3 extends over 14 amino acids. Germline trimming cut 6 bases from V and 5 bases from J; bases unmatched to any gene: 9. CDR3 sequence (DNA): TGTGCCAGCAGCCCCGACAGGGTATTTTATGGCTACACCTTC. Encoded protein: CASSPDRVFYGYTF.

This chain joins TRBV5-6 and TRBJ2-7, with 8 bases that match TRBD1. This CDR3 contains 16 residues. Germline-derived CDR1 and CDR2 are SGHDT and YYEEEE. J was trimmed by 4 bases and V by 1 base; bases with no gene match: 10. The CDR3 coding sequence is TGTGCCAGCAGCTTGTTTGGGCAGGGGGCTGTTTACGAGCAGTACTTC. It is translated as CASSLFGQGAVYEQYF.

This clone was counted a single time. The CDR3 is CASSLGSGGYYNEQFF. In nucleotides, the CDR3 is TGTGCCAGCAGCTTAGGTAGCGGGGGGTATTACAATGAGCAGTTCTTC. The chain combines TRBV7-2 with TRBJ2-1; TRBD2 matches at 10 bases. The CDR3 covers 16 residues. Germline V gives CDR1 SGHTA, CDR2 FQGNSA. After removal of 1 base from V and 4 bases from J, the junction contained 4 bases not matched to a gene.

This clone was detected a few times. This chain uses TRBV19 with TRBJ1-3; D is perhaps TRBD1 (5 bases). Trimming pared 4 bases from V and 0 bases from J, leaving 10 bases between. Germline CDR1 is LNHDA and CDR2 is SQIVND (reference sequence). The CDR3 totals 15 residues. The CDR3 DNA reads as TGTGCCAGTAGTAGGCGACAGTCCTCTGGAAACACCATATATTTT. Translated: CASSRRQSSGNTIYF. Combining the CDR3 with reference TRBV19 and TRBJ1-3 gives the whole variable domain DGGITQSPKYLFRKEGQNVTLSCEQNLNHDAMYWYRQDPGQGLRLIYYSQIVNDFQKGDIAEGYSVSREKKESFPLTVTSAQKNPTAFYLCASSRRQSSGNTIYFGEGSWLTVV.

This chain joins TRBV18 and TRBJ1-3; 10 bases are a match to TRBD1. V dropped 6 bases and J dropped 7; count of bases not matched to a gene: 3. Germline CDR1 KGHSH, CDR2 LQKENI. CDR3 length equals 13 residues. In nucleotides, the CDR3 is TGTGCCAGCTCCGGGACAGGGGCGAACACCATATATTTT. Translated, it gives CASSGTGANTIYF.

The gene calls are TRBV7-9 and TRBJ1-1; D call uncertain. The V end lost 6 bases, the J end lost 5 bases, and 13 bases lay between the germline ends. This CDR3 is built from 13 residues. Germline values: CDR1 SEHNR, CDR2 FQNEAQ (reference sequence). CDR3 in amino acids: CASSLEAETEAFF. CDR3 bases: TGTGCCAGCAGTCTAGAGGCGGAAACTGAAGCTTTCTTT.

This chain uses TRBV5-1 with TRBJ2-2; possible D gene TRBD1, 5 bases. The CDR3 covers 14 residues. Germline CDR1 reads SGHRS; CDR2 reads YFSETQ. The germline V and J ends were trimmed by 0 bases and 5 bases, with 8 bases remaining between them. This CDR3 reads CASSLVGATGELFF. The CDR3, as DNA: TGCGCCAGCAGCTTGGTAGGGGCTACCGGGGAGCTGTTTTTT. Full variable domain (outside the CDR3, taken from reference TRBV5-1 and TRBJ2-2): KAGVTQTPRYLIKTRGQQVTLSCSPISGHRSVSWYQQTPGQGLQFLFEYFSETQRNKGNFPGRFSGRQFSNSRSEMNVSTLELGDSALYLCASSLVGATGELFFGEGSRLTVL.

The chain couples TRBV28 to TRBJ2-7; TRBD2 is a possible D gene (6 bases). Trimming pared 4 bases from V and 0 bases from J, leaving 16 bases between. The CDR3 has 16 amino acids. Germline V gene sequence: CDR1 MDHEN, CDR2 SYDVKM. CDR3 in amino acids: CASSSLGGVLSYEQYF. CDR3 sequence (DNA): TGTGCCAGCAGTTCCCTAGGCGGGGTCCTCTCCTACGAGCAGTACTTC.

The V and J genes are TRBV27 and TRBJ2-7, with TRBD1 matching over 7 bases. Trimming removed 2 bases from V and 1 base from J; junction bases left unmatched: 5. CDR3 size: 15 residues. Germline CDR1 is MNHEY and CDR2 is SMNVEV (reference sequence). In DNA, the CDR3 is TGTGCCAGCAGTTTAGGGCAGGGGGTGTCCTACGAGCAGTACTTC. Translated, it gives CASSLGQGVSYEQYF.

The chain uses TRBV5-6 and TRBJ2-7; 8 positions match TRBD1. The CDR3 length is 15 residues. In germline, CDR1 is SGHDT, CDR2 YYEEEE. Trimming cost V 4 bases and J 5 bases; bases outside gene matches: 11. For the CDR3, the DNA is TGTGCCAGCAGCCACCGGACAGGGATTATAGACGAGCAGTACTTC. This gives the protein CASSHRTGIIDEQYF.

The rearrangement uses TRBV10-3 and TRBJ2-1, with unresolved D. V shed 7 bases and J shed 8 bases, with 18 bases lying between them. The germline V gene encodes CDR1 ENHRY and CDR2 SYGVKD. The CDR3 runs to 14 residues. The CDR3 is CAITQLWASDEQFF. CDR3 nucleotides: TGTGCCATCACCCAGTTATGGGCGTCCGATGAGCAGTTCTTC.

Here the CDR3 DNA reads TGTGCCAGCAGTGAAGCATCAGGGCTGAGGTACACTGAAGCTTTCTTT. It yields the protein CASSEASGLRYTEAFF. The V and J genes are TRBV6-1 and TRBJ1-1; perhaps TRBD1 as D (5 bases). Per the germline V gene, CDR1 is MNHNS and CDR2 is SASEGT. The germline V and J ends were trimmed by 0 bases and 3 bases, with 14 bases remaining between them. This CDR3 has 16 amino acids.

This clone was observed once. The CDR3 nucleotides are TGTGCCAGCACTCCGGGGAACTATGGCTACACCTTC. Protein sequence: CASTPGNYGYTF. The V call is TRBV28, the J call TRBJ1-2, with no clear D. Between the trimmed V and J ends, which lost 7 bases and 2 bases, there was a span of 8 bases. The CDR3 runs to 12 residues. The V gene's germline CDR1 is MDHEN and CDR2 SYDVKM.

The gene calls are TRBV6-2 or TRBV6-3 and TRBJ2-3; TRBD2 aligns across 12 bases. J gave up 3 bases and V 3 bases, and 10 bases lay outside the gene matches. Germline lookup yields CDR1 MNHEY and CDR2 SVGEGT. There are 18 residues in the CDR3. This CDR3 reads CASSYLRTSGVWTDTQYF. The CDR3 nucleotides read TGTGCCAGCAGTTATCTCCGGACTAGCGGGGTGTGGACAGATACGCAGTATTTT.

The chain is built from TRBV5-1 and TRBJ2-3; D not resolved. Germline V CDR1 and CDR2: SGHRS, YFSETQ. This CDR3 comprises 14 residues. The V gene lost 1 base and the J gene lost 1 base, with 7 bases spanning the gap. The CDR3 is CASSLTPGTDTQYF. In DNA, the CDR3 is TGCGCCAGCAGCTTGACCCCGGGCACAGATACGCAGTATTTT.

This clone was seen a single time. J is TRBJ2-5 and V is TRBV12-3 or TRBV12-4, with D maybe TRBD1 (6 bases). The CDR3 has 13 residues. The V end was cut by 1 base, the J end by 5 bases, with 8 bases between. CDR3 nucleotides: TGTGCCAGCAGTTTAGACAGGGCGGAGACCCAGTACTTC. As protein: CASSLDRAETQYF.

The V and J genes are TRBV9 and TRBJ1-6; D is undetermined. CDR3 size: 15 residues. Trimming shortened V by 7 bases and J by 0 bases, and 11 bases separated the two germline ends. Germline lookup yields CDR1 SGDLS and CDR2 YYNGEE. CDR3 loop: CASGETSSYNSPLHF. The CDR3 DNA is TGTGCCAGCGGAGAAACAAGCTCCTATAATTCACCCCTCCACTTT.

The J gene is TRBJ1-4, the V gene TRBV9; D call uncertain. Trimming stripped 0 bases from V and 8 bases from J, with 11 bases between. Germline V gene sequence: CDR1 SGDLS, CDR2 YYNGEE. The CDR3 has 14 residues. The CDR3 loop is CASSVAGSQEKLFF. The CDR3, as DNA: TGTGCCAGCAGCGTAGCGGGAAGTCAGGAAAAACTGTTTTTT.

The chain couples TRBV19 to TRBJ1-3; TRBD1 is a possible D gene (6 bases). The CDR3 is 19 amino acids. V lost 3 bases, J lost 2 bases, and 23 bases lay in between. CDR1 and CDR2 (germline): LNHDA, SQIVND (reference sequence). The CDR3 protein is CASSMEQAGDYWPGNTIYF. CDR3 coding DNA: TGTGCCAGTAGTATGGAGCAGGCAGGGGATTATTGGCCTGGAAACACCATATATTTT.

This clone was seen a handful of times. The chain employs TRBV24-1 and TRBJ1-5; 11 nucleotides line up with TRBD1. With 4 bases clipped from V and 4 bases from J, the junction kept 5 bases outside the gene matches. This CDR3 has 16 amino acids. Germline loops: CDR1 KGHDR, CDR2 SFDVKD. CDR3 amino acids: CATSEDRGLPNQPQHF. The CDR3 DNA is TGTGCCACCAGTGAGGACAGGGGGCTTCCAAATCAGCCCCAGCATTTT.